A single sample is the source of the 5 T cell receptor beta chains below, sequenced in a study of tumor-infiltrating lymphocytes in primary liver carcinoma. Blood RNA was derived from unsorted whole blood, and germline DNA was extracted too. Constant-region priming of roughly 500 ng total RNA yielded TCR beta cDNA. A slightly modified ARM-PCR protocol with three nested multiplex PCR rounds produced these TCR beta libraries. A C-beta reverse primer and TRBV1-TRBV30 forward primers served in each of the first two PCR rounds, at ten to eleven cycles apiece. TCRdb called the multiplex PCR reads again in MiXCR, with one record for every CDR3 protein. Of hundreds of thousands of distinct CDR3 sequences listed, nearly 60% were seen once; the top ten hold more than 15%. Sequenced sample: peripheral blood. The receptors derive from a woman aged 25 to 39 with primary liver carcinoma and hepatitis B virus infection.

This rearrangement joins TRBV21-1 to TRBJ2-7; the D segment call TRBD2 is taken from the table without a DNA check. TRBV21-1 is flagged as a pseudogene. This CDR3 comprises 19 residues. The CDR3 nucleotides read TGTGCCAGCAGCAAAGCGAAAATGATGCTAGCGGGTGCAGCCTACGAGCAGTACTTC. Translation gives CASSKAKMMLAGAAYEQYF.

As regards this clonotype: A much more abundant neighbour one base away suggests this may be a read error. The chain uses TRBV11-2 and TRBJ2-1; 7 positions match TRBD1. The CDR3 loop spans 16 amino acids. CDR1 is SGHAT and CDR2 is FQNNGV in the germline V gene. The CDR3 is CASSRIKGQSGNERFF. CDR3 bases: TGTGCCAGCAGCAGAATCAAGGGACAGTCGGGCAATGAGCGGTTCTTC.

The DNA for the CDR3 is TGCAGCGTTGAAGTGGGAGTGGGAGAGACCCAGTACTTC. Protein: CSVEVGVGETQYF. The rearrangement links TRBV29-1 to TRBJ2-5, with a possible D match to TRBD2 (5 bases). The CDR3 length is 13 residues. Trimming shortened V by 1 base and J by 4 bases, and 10 bases separated the two germline ends. Germline-derived CDR1 and CDR2 are SQVTM and ANQGSEA.

Of note for this clonotype: One end of the junction does not line up with germline, which may come from a read error. The rearrangement uses TRBV12-3 or TRBV12-4 and TRBJ2-7; D is ambiguous. This CDR3 contains 15 residues. The CDR3 loop reads CASRSGQGHRYEQYF. Written as DNA, the CDR3 is TGTGCTAGCAGATCCGGGCAAGGGCATAGGTACGAGCAGTACTTC.

J is TRBJ2-5 and V is TRBV6-1, with D perhaps matching TRBD1 (5 bases). V dropped 3 bases and J dropped 5 bases, with 10 bases sitting between them. In germline, CDR1 is MNHNS, CDR2 SASEGT. The CDR3 loop spans 13 amino acids. CDR3 sequence: CASSDRVNETQYF. CDR3 nucleotide sequence: TGTGCCAGCAGTGACAGGGTTAATGAGACCCAGTACTTC.